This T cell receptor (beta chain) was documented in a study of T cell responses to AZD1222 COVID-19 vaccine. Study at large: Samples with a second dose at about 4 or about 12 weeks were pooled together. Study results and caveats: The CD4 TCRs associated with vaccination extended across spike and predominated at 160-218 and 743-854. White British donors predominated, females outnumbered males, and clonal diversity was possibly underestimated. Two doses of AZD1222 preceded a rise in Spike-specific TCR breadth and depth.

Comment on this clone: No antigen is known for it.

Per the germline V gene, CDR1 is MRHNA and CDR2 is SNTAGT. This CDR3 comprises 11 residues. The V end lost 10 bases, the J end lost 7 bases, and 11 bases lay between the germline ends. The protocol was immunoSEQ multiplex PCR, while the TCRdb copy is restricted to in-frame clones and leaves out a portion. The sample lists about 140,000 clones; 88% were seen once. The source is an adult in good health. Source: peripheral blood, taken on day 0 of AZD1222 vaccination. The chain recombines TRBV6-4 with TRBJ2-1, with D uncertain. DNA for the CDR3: TGTGCCACCTCAGACGGGAATGAGCAGTTCTTC. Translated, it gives CATSDGNEQFF.